A single T cell receptor beta chain is shown here with its context. The sample belongs to a study of T cell changes during pregnancy in multiple sclerosis. Assay: immunoSEQ multiplex PCR; the TCRdb copy retains only in-frame clones and omits some. Of some 93,000 clones listed, 91% are singletons. Unmatched junction bases numbered 4, after V lost 0 bases and J lost 2 bases. Germline CDR1 LGHNA, CDR2 YSLEER. This CDR3 has 15 amino acids. The chain couples TRBV4-3 to TRBJ2-7; 7 bases are shared with TRBD1. Sequenced material: peripheral blood, taken after pregnancy. The source of this sequence is a female donor in good health, enrolled as a control in a pregnancy study. The CDR3 bases are TGCGCCAGCAGCCAAGACAGGGGGTTCACCTACGAGCAGTACTTC. It is translated as CASSQDRGFTYEQYF.